These 25 T cell receptor beta chains share one sample of origin, sequenced in a study of cytomegalovirus exposure and HLA in healthy donors. The PCR used 60 Vbeta and 13 Jbeta primers. TCRdb's table, derived via immunoSEQ multiplex PCR, lists solely in-frame clones and lacks some. Of around 140,000 clones listed, 60% to 85% are singletons. Sequencing was done on a sample of PBMCs. The receptor set was obtained from a woman between 35 and 50 years old in good health and CMV-seronegative.

The chain joins TRBV30 to TRBJ1-1; 7 nucleotides agree with TRBD1. This CDR3 has 13 residues. Losses at the gene ends were 4 bases for V and 2 bases for J; bases not matched to a gene: 4. In germline, CDR1 is GTSNPN, CDR2 SVGIG (reference sequence). Here the CDR3 reads CAWNWDRNTEAFF. CDR3 sequence (DNA): TGTGCCTGGAACTGGGACAGAAACACTGAAGCTTTCTTT.

The sample holds a few counts of this clone. V and J are TRBV18 and TRBJ1-5; D ambiguous. The CDR3 sequence is 18 residues long. V was cut by 6 bases and J by 1 base, with 22 bases left in between. Germline V gives CDR1 KGHSH, CDR2 LQKENI. The CDR3 region has the DNA TGTGCCAGCTCTCCAAAACCTGTAGGACTGACGAGCAATCAGCCCCAGCATTTT. Its protein product is CASSPKPVGLTSNQPQHF.

The chain joins TRBV27 to TRBJ2-1, with a possible D match to TRBD1 (6 bases). Trimming pared 6 bases from V and 0 bases from J, leaving 9 bases between. This CDR3 has 14 amino acids. CDR1 and CDR2 (germline): MNHEY, SMNVEV (reference sequence). CDR3 in amino acids: CASRPQGSYNEQFF. For the CDR3, the DNA is TGTGCCAGCAGGCCACAGGGCTCCTACAATGAGCAGTTCTTC.

The rearrangement joins TRBV29-1 to TRBJ1-5; 10 bases are shared with TRBD1. Germline V CDR1 and CDR2: SQVTM, ANQGSEA. V lost 5 bases to trimming and J lost 5 bases; unmatched junction nucleotides: 6. The CDR3 is 14 amino acids. CDR3 DNA sequence: TGCAGCGTTAGACAGGGGGCAATGGATCAGCCCCAGCATTTT. Its protein is CSVRQGAMDQPQHF.

In this sample, this clone turned up a few times. J is TRBJ2-5 and V is TRBV9; tentative D call: TRBD1 (6 bases). Germline assignment: CDR1 SGDLS and CDR2 YYNGEE. CDR3 length: 14 amino acids. Trimming left V 4 bases short and J 7 bases short, with 17 bases between. CDR3 sequence reads: CASSPTWDTPTQYF. The CDR3 nucleotides read TGTGCCAGCAGCCCGACTTGGGACACACCGACCCAGTACTTC. Supplemented by reference TRBV9 and TRBJ2-5, the full variable domain reads DSGVTQTPKHLITATGQRVTLRCSPRSGDLSVYWYQQSLDQGLQFLIQYYNGEERAKGNILERFSAQQFPDLHSELNLSSLELGDSALYFCASSPTWDTPTQYFGPGTRLLVL.

The rearrangement links TRBV6-1 to TRBJ1-2; 10 bases align to TRBD1. The V gene's germline CDR1 is MNHNS and CDR2 SASEGT. This CDR3 contains 16 residues. Losses at the gene ends were 3 bases for V and 4 bases for J; bases not matched to a gene: 8. The CDR3 region has the DNA TGTGCCAGCAGTGATAACTCTCGACAGGGGGCCTATGGCTACACCTTC. As protein: CASSDNSRQGAYGYTF.

The CDR3 bases are TGTGCCAGCAGCGGAGTTAACAGGGGGACTGAAGCTTTCTTT. Residues: CASSGVNRGTEAFF. This rearrangement joins TRBV28 to TRBJ1-1, with 8 bases that match TRBD1. Germline V gene lookup returns CDR1 MDHEN and CDR2 SYDVKM. The length of the CDR3 is 14 residues. V gave up 6 bases and J gave up 5 bases; unmatched junction bases: 8.

The CDR3 region is CASSLHRDRATEAFF. The CDR3 nucleotides read TGCGCCAGCAGCTTACACCGGGACAGGGCGACTGAAGCTTTCTTT. This rearrangement joins TRBV5-1 to TRBJ1-1; 9 bases agree with TRBD1. Germline V gene lookup returns CDR1 SGHRS and CDR2 YFSETQ. Germline trimming cut 2 bases from V and 5 bases from J; bases unmatched to any gene: 7. CDR3 length: 15 residues.

CDR3 in amino acids: CASSLIRRRGSYNSPLHF. CDR3 in DNA: TGTGCCAGCAGTTTAATTCGACGGCGAGGCTCCTATAATTCACCCCTCCACTTT. The chain carries TRBV27 and TRBJ1-6, with D unclear. V was cut by 2 bases and J by 0 bases, with 14 bases left in between. Germline V gives CDR1 MNHEY, CDR2 SMNVEV (reference sequence). The CDR3 sequence is 18 residues long.

The CDR3 here is CASRAGSSNTEAFF. The CDR3 nucleotides are TGTGCCAGTAGGGCGGGCAGCTCGAACACTGAAGCTTTCTTT. This rearrangement joins TRBV2 to TRBJ1-1, with D uncertain. Deletions cut 9 bases from V and 1 base from J, with 15 bases between. There are 14 residues in the CDR3. CDR1 SNHLY and CDR2 FYNNEI come from the germline V gene.

This clone was observed once. The rearrangement uses TRBV5-6 and TRBJ2-5, with D maybe TRBD2 (6 bases). The germline V gene has CDR1 SGHDT and CDR2 YYEEEE. The CDR3 spans 15 residues. V shed 0 bases and J shed 4 bases, with 13 bases lying between them. The CDR3 spells CASSLEGGSRETQYF. The CDR3 DNA follows: TGTGCCAGCAGCTTGGAGGGAGGTTCAAGAGAGACCCAGTACTTC.

The rearrangement joins TRBV6-5 to TRBJ1-1, with no clear D. Deletions cut 4 bases from V and 0 bases from J, with 12 bases between. The CDR3 is 15 amino acids. The germline V gene has CDR1 MNHEY and CDR2 SVGAGI. This CDR3 is CASSFFPQMNTEAFF. The CDR3 region has the DNA TGTGCCAGCAGTTTTTTTCCACAGATGAACACTGAAGCTTTCTTT.

The chain carries TRBV7-3 and TRBJ2-3; D is undetermined. V dropped 3 bases and J dropped 0 bases, with 4 bases sitting between them. The CDR3 is made up of 13 amino acids. Germline lookup yields CDR1 SGHTA and CDR2 FQGTGA. The CDR3 DNA sequence: TGTGCCAGCAGCTTCCTAAGCACAGATACGCAGTATTTT. This codes for CASSFLSTDTQYF.

V gene TRBV7-2 combines with J gene TRBJ1-1, with 10 nucleotides matching TRBD1. The CDR3 loop spans 15 amino acids. Germline V gene data show CDR1 as SGHTA and CDR2 as FQGNSA. Trimming cost V 4 bases and J 10 bases; bases outside gene matches: 12. CDR3 sequence: CASSSNAGTGDAAFF. The CDR3 nucleotides read TGTGCCAGCAGCTCAAACGCCGGGACAGGGGACGCAGCTTTCTTT.

This clone was counted once. The chain combines TRBV14 with TRBJ2-2, with TRBD1 matching over 8 bases. J was trimmed by 4 bases and V by 0 bases; bases with no gene match: 4. The CDR3 runs 16 residues. Germline V lookup: CDR1 SGHDN, CDR2 FVKESK. CDR3 loop: CASSQDYRGATGELFF. In DNA, the CDR3 is TGTGCCAGCAGCCAAGACTACAGGGGGGCCACCGGGGAGCTGTTTTTT.

The chain recombines TRBV5-6 with TRBJ2-7; maybe TRBD1 (6 bases). Looked up from germline, CDR1 is SGHDT and CDR2 is YYEEEE. This CDR3 spans 15 amino acids. V was pared by 1 base and J by 7 bases, with 18 bases between. This CDR3 is CASSLYGQNPWEQYF. CDR3 DNA: TGTGCCAGCAGCTTGTATGGACAGAATCCCTGGGAGCAGTACTTC.

V gene TRBV27 combines with J gene TRBJ2-2; D is perhaps TRBD1 (6 bases). Germline CDR1 reads MNHEY; CDR2 reads SMNVEV (reference sequence). CDR3 length equals 14 residues. V gave up 8 bases and J gave up 1 base, with 11 bases separating them. CDR3 in amino acids: CASGRGLNTGELFF. The DNA for the CDR3 is TGTGCCAGCGGCAGGGGTTTGAACACCGGGGAGCTGTTTTTT.

The chain recombines TRBV14 with TRBJ2-1, with 9 bases lining up with TRBD2. Germline CDR1 SGHDN, CDR2 FVKESK. The CDR3 is made up of 15 amino acids. J lost 5 bases, V lost 4 bases, and 6 bases had no gene match. This chain's CDR3 is CASSLPLAGNNEQFF. The CDR3 nucleotides are TGTGCCAGCAGCCTGCCCCTAGCGGGGAACAATGAGCAGTTCTTC.

The chain employs TRBV6-6 and TRBJ2-7; 9 bases match TRBD1. The J segment lost 2 bases and the V segment lost 4 bases, leaving 6 bases of the junction unmatched. CDR1 is MNHNY, CDR2 SVGAGI, per germline (reference sequence). The CDR3 spans 15 residues. The CDR3 reads CASSSGQGITYEQYF. CDR3 nucleotides: TGTGCCAGCAGTTCCGGACAGGGGATAACCTACGAGCAGTACTTC.

This clone appeared a few times. The V and J genes are TRBV6-5 and TRBJ2-5, with 8 bases that match TRBD1. The CDR3 covers 15 residues. Germline V CDR1 and CDR2: MNHEY, SVGAGI. V shed 4 bases and J 4 bases; nucleotides not matched to a gene: 8. Here the CDR3 DNA reads TGTGCCAGCAGTTCAGGACAGGGAGTTCTAGAGACCCAGTACTTC. Amino acids: CASSSGQGVLETQYF.

The V gene is TRBV5-1, the J gene TRBJ1-4; 7 bases agree with TRBD1. CDR3 length equals 14 residues. After removal of 5 bases from V and 6 bases from J, the junction contained 7 bases not matched to a gene. CDR1 is SGHRS, CDR2 YFSETQ, per germline. The DNA for the CDR3 is TGCGCCAGCAGGATAGGGGGCGCCGATGAAAAACTGTTTTTT. Amino acids: CASRIGGADEKLFF.

This rearrangement joins TRBV7-9 to TRBJ1-6; no firm D call. The CDR3 has 13 amino acids. CDR1 SEHNR and CDR2 FQNEAQ come from the germline V gene (reference sequence). V was pared by 5 bases and J by 8 bases, with 10 bases between. The CDR3 region is CASSPPGYSPLHF. The CDR3 DNA sequence: TGTGCCAGCAGCCCGCCCGGTTATTCACCCCTCCACTTT.

V gene TRBV5-1 combines with J gene TRBJ1-5; 10 bases match TRBD1. The CDR3 is made up of 14 amino acids. The germline CDR1 and CDR2 sequences are SGHRS and YFSETQ. The V gene end was trimmed by 4 bases and the J gene end by 5 bases; junction bases not matched to a gene: 3. The CDR3 protein is CASSPGTGDQPQHF. CDR3 nucleotides: TGCGCCAGCAGCCCTGGGACAGGGGATCAGCCCCAGCATTTT.

Only a few counts were recorded for this clone. The chain has TRBV2 and TRBJ1-6; D gene uncertain. The germline V and J ends were trimmed by 6 bases and 6 bases, with 9 bases remaining between them. CDR1 is SNHLY and CDR2 is FYNNEI in the germline V gene. This CDR3 is built from 13 residues. The CDR3 bases are TGTGCCAGCAGCACGACTACTAATTCACCCCTCCACTTT. Translation gives CASSTTTNSPLHF.

This clone was seen only once. The rearrangement links TRBV6-4 to TRBJ2-1, with 10 bases identical to TRBD1. Germline trimming cut 5 bases from V and 13 bases from J; bases unmatched to any gene: 5. The CDR3 runs 12 residues. CDR1 is MRHNA and CDR2 is SNTAGT in the germline V gene. The CDR3 DNA sequence: TGTGCCAGCAGTAATAGACAGGGGGCCCAGTTCTTC. Translating gives CASSNRQGAQFF.